This T cell receptor beta chain was documented in a study of blood T cell repertoires in COVID-19. Study-level information: PBMCs, B-cell-depleted T cells, or T cells provided the cDNA or gDNA that made up the material.

CDR1 and CDR2 (germline): SQVTM, ANQGSEA. This CDR3 spans 13 amino acids. The V end lost 4 bases, the J end lost 1 base, and 9 bases lay between the germline ends. TCRdb keeps only in-frame clones here, not all; method: immunoSEQ multiplex PCR. The sample lists roughly 200,000 clones; roughly 88% were seen once. V is TRBV29-1 and J is TRBJ2-3, with D possibly matching TRBD1 (5 bases). The clonotype originates from a middle-aged man with acute COVID-19. The sample comprised PBMCs or T cells enriched from blood (not recorded which). Here the CDR3 DNA reads TGCAGCGTTGCCGTGACAGGCACAGATACGCAGTATTTT. It yields the protein CSVAVTGTDTQYF.